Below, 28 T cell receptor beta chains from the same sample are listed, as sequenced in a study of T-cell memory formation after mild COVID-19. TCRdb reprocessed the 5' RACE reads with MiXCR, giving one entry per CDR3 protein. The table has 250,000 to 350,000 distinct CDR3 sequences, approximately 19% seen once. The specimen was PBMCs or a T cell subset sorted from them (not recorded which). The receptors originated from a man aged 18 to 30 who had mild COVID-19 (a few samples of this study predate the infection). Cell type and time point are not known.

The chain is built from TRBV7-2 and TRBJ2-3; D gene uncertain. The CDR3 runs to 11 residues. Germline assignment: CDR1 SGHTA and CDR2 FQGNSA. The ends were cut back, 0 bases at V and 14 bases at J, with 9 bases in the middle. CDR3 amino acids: CASSLADPWYF. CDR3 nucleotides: TGTGCCAGCAGCTTAGCGGACCCCTGGTATTTT.

CDR3 in amino acids: CASSLLAPLNNGYTF. Written as DNA, the CDR3 is TGTGCCAGCAGCTTACTGGCCCCCCTGAACAATGGCTACACCTTC. The V call is TRBV7-2, the J call TRBJ1-2; no clear D. The V gene's germline CDR1 is SGHTA and CDR2 FQGNSA. Trimming stripped 2 bases from V and 6 bases from J, with 16 bases between. The CDR3 totals 15 residues.

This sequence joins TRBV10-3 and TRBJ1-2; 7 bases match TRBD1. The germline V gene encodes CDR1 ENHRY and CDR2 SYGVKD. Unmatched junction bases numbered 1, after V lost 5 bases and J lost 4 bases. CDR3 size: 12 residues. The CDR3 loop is CAISRDSYGYTF. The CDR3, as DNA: TGTGCCATCAGTCGGGACAGCTATGGCTACACCTTC.

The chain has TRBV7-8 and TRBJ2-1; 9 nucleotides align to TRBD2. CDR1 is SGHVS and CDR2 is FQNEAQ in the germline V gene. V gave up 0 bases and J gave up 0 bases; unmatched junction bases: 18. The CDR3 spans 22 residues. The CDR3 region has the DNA TGTGCCAGCAGCTTAGCAAAATGGCGGGGGGGCCGAGATGCTGGCTCCTACAATGAGCAGTTCTTC. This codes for CASSLAKWRGGRDAGSYNEQFF. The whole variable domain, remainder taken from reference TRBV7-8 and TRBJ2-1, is GAGVSQSPRYKVAKRGQDVALRCDPISGHVSLFWYQQALGQGPEFLTYFQNEAQLDKSGLPSDRFFAERPEGSVSTLKIQRTQQEDSAVYLCASSLAKWRGGRDAGSYNEQFFGPGTRLTVL.

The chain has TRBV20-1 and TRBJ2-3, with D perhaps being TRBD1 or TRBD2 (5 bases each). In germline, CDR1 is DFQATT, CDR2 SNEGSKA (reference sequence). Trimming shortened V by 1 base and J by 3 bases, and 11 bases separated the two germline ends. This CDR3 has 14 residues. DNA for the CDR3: TGCAGTGCTAGAGTTGGGGGACCTACAGATACGCAGTATTTT. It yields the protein CSARVGGPTDTQYF.

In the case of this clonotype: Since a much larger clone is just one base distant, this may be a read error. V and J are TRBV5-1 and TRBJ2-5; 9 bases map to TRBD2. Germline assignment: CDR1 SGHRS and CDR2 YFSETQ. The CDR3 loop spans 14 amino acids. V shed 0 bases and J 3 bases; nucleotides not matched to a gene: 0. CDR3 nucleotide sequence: TGCGCCAGCAGCTTGGGGACTAGCGAAGAGACCCAGTACTTC. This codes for CASSLGTSEETQYF.

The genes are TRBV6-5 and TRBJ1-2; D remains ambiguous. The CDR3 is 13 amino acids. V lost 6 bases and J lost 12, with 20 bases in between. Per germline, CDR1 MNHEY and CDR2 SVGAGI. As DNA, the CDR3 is TGTGCCAGCAGCGTAGCCGGGTCCCCGGTACACACCTTC. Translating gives CASSVAGSPVHTF.

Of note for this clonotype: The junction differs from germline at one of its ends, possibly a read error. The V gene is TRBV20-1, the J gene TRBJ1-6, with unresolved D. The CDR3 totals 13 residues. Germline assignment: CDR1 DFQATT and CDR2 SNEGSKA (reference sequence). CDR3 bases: TGCAGTGCTAGATACGGCGGTGATTCACCCCTCAACTTT. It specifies CSARYGGDSPLNF.

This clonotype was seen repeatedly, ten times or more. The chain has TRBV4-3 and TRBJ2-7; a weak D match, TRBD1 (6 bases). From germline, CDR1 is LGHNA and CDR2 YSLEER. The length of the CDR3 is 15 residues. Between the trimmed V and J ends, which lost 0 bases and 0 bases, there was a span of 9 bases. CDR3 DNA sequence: TGCGCCAGCAGCCAAGATCAGGGGTCCTCCTACGAGCAGTACTTC. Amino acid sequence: CASSQDQGSSYEQYF.

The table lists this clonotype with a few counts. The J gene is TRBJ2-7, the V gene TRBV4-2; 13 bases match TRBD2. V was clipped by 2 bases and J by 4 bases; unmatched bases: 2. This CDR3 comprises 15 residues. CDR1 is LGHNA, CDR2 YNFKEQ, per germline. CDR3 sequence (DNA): TGTGCCAGCAGCCAAACGGGACTAGCGGGGTACGAGCAGTACTTC. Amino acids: CASSQTGLAGYEQYF.

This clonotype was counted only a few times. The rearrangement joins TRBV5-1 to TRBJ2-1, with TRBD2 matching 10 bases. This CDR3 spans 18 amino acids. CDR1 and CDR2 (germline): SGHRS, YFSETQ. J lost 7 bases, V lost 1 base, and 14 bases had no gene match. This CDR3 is CASSLSPHPSGGRNEQFF. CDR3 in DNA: TGCGCCAGCAGCTTGTCCCCACATCCTAGCGGGGGTCGGAATGAGCAGTTCTTC. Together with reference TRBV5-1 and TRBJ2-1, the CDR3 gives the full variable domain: KAGVTQTPRYLIKTRGQQVTLSCSPISGHRSVSWYQQTPGQGLQFLFEYFSETQRNKGNFPGRFSGRQFSNSRSEMNVSTLELGDSALYLCASSLSPHPSGGRNEQFFGPGTRLTVL.

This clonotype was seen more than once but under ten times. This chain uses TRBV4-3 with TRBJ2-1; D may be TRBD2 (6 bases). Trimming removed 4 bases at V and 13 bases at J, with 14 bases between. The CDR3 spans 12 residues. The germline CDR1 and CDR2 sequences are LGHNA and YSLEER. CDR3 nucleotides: TGCGCCAGCAGCCGCCCCGGGAGCAAACAGTTCTTC. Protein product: CASSRPGSKQFF.

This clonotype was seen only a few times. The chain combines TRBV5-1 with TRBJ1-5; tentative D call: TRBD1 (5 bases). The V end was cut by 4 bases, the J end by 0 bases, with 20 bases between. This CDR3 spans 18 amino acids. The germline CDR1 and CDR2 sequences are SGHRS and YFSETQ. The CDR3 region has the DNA TGCGCCAGCAGCCTGGGTGGATGGGGGACCGATAGCAATCAGCCCCAGCATTTT. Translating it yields CASSLGGWGTDSNQPQHF.

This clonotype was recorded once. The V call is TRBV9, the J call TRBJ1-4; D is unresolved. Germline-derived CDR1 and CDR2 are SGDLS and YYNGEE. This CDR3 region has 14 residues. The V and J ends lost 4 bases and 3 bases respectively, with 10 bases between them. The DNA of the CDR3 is TGTGCCAGCAGCCCCCGGACCGCTAATGAAAAACTGTTTTTT. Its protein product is CASSPRTANEKLFF.

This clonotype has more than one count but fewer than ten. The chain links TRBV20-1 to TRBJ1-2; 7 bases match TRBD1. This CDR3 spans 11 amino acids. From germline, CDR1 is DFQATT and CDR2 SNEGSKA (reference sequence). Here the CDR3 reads CRVEGASGYTF. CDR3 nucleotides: TGCAGGGTGGAGGGGGCTTCTGGCTACACCTTC.

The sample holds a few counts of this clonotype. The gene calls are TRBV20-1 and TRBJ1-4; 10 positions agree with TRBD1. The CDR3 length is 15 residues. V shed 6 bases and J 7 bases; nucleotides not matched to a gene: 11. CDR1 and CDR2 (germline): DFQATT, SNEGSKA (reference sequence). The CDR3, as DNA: TGCAGTGCCGTTCCCCAGGACAGGGGGAGTGAAAAACTGTTTTTT. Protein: CSAVPQDRGSEKLFF.

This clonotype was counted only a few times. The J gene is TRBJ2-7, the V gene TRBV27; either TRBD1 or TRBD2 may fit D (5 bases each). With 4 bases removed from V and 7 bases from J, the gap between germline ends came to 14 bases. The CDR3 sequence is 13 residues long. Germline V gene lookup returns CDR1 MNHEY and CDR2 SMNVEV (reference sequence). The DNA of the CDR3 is TGTGCCAGCAGTTGGGGGAAATTGTCTGAGCAGTACTTC. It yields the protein CASSWGKLSEQYF.

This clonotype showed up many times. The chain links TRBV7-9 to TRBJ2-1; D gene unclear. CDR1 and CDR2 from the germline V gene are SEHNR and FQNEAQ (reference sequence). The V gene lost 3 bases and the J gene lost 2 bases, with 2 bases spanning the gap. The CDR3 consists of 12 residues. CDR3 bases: TGTGCCAGCAGCTTTACCTACAATGAGCAGTTCTTC. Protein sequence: CASSFTYNEQFF.

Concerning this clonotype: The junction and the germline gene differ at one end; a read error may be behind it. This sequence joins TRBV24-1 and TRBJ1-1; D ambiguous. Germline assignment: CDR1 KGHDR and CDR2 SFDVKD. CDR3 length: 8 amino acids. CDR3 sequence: CATASTLF. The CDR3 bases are TGTGCCACCGCCTCGACTTTATTT.

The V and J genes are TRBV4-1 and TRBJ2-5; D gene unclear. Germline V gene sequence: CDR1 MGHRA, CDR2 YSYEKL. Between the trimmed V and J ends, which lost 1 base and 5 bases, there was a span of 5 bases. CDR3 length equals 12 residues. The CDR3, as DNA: TGCGCCAGCAGCCAAGTAGCCGAGACCCAGTACTTC. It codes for CASSQVAETQYF.

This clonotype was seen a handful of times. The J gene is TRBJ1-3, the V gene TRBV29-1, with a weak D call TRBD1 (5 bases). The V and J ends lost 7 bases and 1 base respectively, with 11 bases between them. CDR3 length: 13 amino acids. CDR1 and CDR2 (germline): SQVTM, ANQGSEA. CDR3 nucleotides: TGCAGCGGCTCGGGACTTTCTGGAAACACCATATATTTT. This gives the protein CSGSGLSGNTIYF.

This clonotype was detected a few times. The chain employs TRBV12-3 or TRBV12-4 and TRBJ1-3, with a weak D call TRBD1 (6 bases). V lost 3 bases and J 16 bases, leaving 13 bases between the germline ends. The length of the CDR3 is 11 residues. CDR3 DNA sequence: TGTGCCAGCAGTTTGGGTGACAGGTCCTATTTT. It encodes CASSLGDRSYF.

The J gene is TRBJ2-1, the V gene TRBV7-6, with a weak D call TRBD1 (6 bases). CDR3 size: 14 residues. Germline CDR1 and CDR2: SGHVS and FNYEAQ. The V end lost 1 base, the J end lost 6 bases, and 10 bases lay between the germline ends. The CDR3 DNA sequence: TGTGCCAGCAGCTTAGAACAGGGAACCAATGAGCAGTTCTTC. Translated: CASSLEQGTNEQFF.

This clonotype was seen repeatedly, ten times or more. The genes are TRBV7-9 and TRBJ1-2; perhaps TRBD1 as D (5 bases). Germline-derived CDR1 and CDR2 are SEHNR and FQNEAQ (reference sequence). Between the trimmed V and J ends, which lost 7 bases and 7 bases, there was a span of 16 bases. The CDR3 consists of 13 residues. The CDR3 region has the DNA TGTGCCAGCACCCCACAAGGGGCCGGTGGCTACACCTTC. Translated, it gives CASTPQGAGGYTF.

This chain's CDR3 is CASSNRDGQNIQYF. CDR3 coding DNA: TGTGCCAGCAGCAACCGGGACGGACAAAACATTCAGTACTTC. V gene TRBV7-8 combines with J gene TRBJ2-4; D may match TRBD1 or TRBD2 (5 bases each). CDR3 length: 14 amino acids. Germline values: CDR1 SGHVS, CDR2 FQNEAQ. The V end lost 5 bases, the J end lost 5 bases, and 13 bases lay between the germline ends.

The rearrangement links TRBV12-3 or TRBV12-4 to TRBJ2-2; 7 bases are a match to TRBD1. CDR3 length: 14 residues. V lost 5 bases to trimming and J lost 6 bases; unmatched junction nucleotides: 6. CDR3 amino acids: CASSRGQFSGELFF. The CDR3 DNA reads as TGTGCCAGCAGTAGGGGACAGTTCTCCGGGGAGCTGTTTTTT.

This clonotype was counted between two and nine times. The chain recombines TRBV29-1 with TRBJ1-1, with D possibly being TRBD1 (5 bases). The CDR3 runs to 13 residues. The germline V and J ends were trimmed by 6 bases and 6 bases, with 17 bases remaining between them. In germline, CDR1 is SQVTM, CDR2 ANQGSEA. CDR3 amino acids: CSVSPGYGAEAFF. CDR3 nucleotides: TGCAGCGTCTCCCCAGGGTATGGCGCTGAAGCTTTCTTT.

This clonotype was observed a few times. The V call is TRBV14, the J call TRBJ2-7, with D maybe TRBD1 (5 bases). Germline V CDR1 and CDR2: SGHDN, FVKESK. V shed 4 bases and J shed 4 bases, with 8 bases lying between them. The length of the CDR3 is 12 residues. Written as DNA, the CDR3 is TGTGCCAGCAGCCCAGGGTGGTACGAGCAGTACTTC. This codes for CASSPGWYEQYF.